Below, one TCR beta chain is given with its context. Its antigen is unknown. CD8 cells regarded as naive lacked CD45RO, were positively chosen for CCR7, and omitted terminally differentiated effector memory CD45RA+ cells. The data belong to a study of shared clonotypes between healthy human individuals. Findings of the study overall: Richness estimates generally favored naive over memory subsets.

The CDR3 extends over 13 amino acids. Losses at the gene ends were 4 bases for V and 5 bases for J; bases not matched to a gene: 4. CDR1 is PRHDT, CDR2 FYEKMQ, per germline (reference sequence). Repertoires were generated with immunoSEQ multiplex PCR, while TCRdb's copy carries only in-frame clones and drops some. The sample has around 2,100,000 clones; roughly 94% are singletons. The chain couples TRBV13 to TRBJ2-7, with 8 bases identical to TRBD1. Sequencing was performed on naive CD8+ T cells sorted from blood. The receptor comes from a young man in good health. As DNA, the CDR3 is TGTGCCAGCAGCTCCAGGGGGCAAGACGAGCAGTACTTC. Translation gives CASSSRGQDEQYF.